The 27 T cell receptor beta chains below were found in one sample sequenced in a study of OX40 agonist ivuxolimab in advanced cancers. Only in-frame clones appear in the TCRdb table, and some are missing; sequencing was by immunoSEQ multiplex PCR. Of more than 55,000 clones in the sample, 70% to 90% were seen once. Here the sequenced sample was CD4+ or CD8+ T cells sorted from blood, taken in a trial of the OX40 agonist ivuxolimab. The receptors come from an adult with an advanced solid tumor such as melanoma, head and neck, liver or kidney cancer.

This chain links TRBV30 with TRBJ1-5; D not resolved. The CDR3 covers 14 residues. Germline CDR1 and CDR2: GTSNPN and SVGIG (reference sequence). V was clipped by 2 bases and J by 3 bases, with 11 bases between them. The CDR3 reads CAWSISQDNQPQHF. The CDR3 region has the DNA TGTGCCTGGAGTATCTCCCAGGACAATCAGCCCCAGCATTTT.

The chain employs TRBV7-9 and TRBJ2-1, with D unresolved. The V end was cut by 1 base, the J end by 6 bases, with 13 bases between. The CDR3 covers 15 residues. Germline V gene data show CDR1 as SEHNR and CDR2 as FQNEAQ (reference sequence). CDR3 nucleotide sequence: TGTGCCAGCAGCTTAGTAGGGTATGGATCCAATGAGCAGTTCTTC. The encoded protein is CASSLVGYGSNEQFF.

The J gene is TRBJ2-7, the V gene TRBV21-1; the table's TRBD2 call for D was not verified on the DNA. TRBV21-1 is marked as a pseudogene. CDR3 length equals 18 residues. The CDR3 here is CASSKVSPRSLYPYEQYF. The CDR3 bases are TGTGCCAGCAGCAAGGTCTCCCCGCGGAGCCTTTACCCCTACGAGCAGTACTTC.

J is TRBJ1-5 and V is TRBV2; D gene uncertain. Germline loops: CDR1 SNHLY, CDR2 FYNNEI. The CDR3 contains 13 residues. The V end was cut by 6 bases, the J end by 5 bases, with 11 bases between. CDR3 DNA: TGTGCCAGCAGGGAACGGCAGGATCAGCCCCAGCATTTT. Translating it yields CASRERQDQPQHF.

This rearrangement joins TRBV7-6 to TRBJ2-1; TRBD1 matches at 8 bases. The CDR3 is 15 residues long. The ends lost 5 bases at V and 0 bases at J; junction bases unmatched: 3. Per germline, CDR1 SGHVS and CDR2 FNYEAQ. CDR3 sequence reads: CASSPGGGSYNEQFF. CDR3 nucleotide sequence: TGTGCCAGCAGCCCAGGGGGCGGCTCCTACAATGAGCAGTTCTTC.

The chain joins TRBV6-6 to TRBJ1-2; D is uncertain. The CDR3 sequence is 13 residues long. The V end was cut by 7 bases, the J end by 4 bases, with 13 bases between. Per germline, CDR1 MNHNY and CDR2 SVGAGI (reference sequence). The CDR3: CASTHERGYGYTF. The CDR3 bases are TGTGCCAGCACCCACGAGAGAGGCTATGGCTACACCTTC.

The genes are TRBV30 and TRBJ2-7; no firm D call. The CDR3 is made up of 13 amino acids. Germline V gene data show CDR1 as GTSNPN and CDR2 as SVGIG (reference sequence). Between the trimmed V and J ends, which lost 5 bases and 3 bases, there was a span of 14 bases. The DNA for the CDR3 is TGTGCCTGGGGGTCCTCCGGGCGCTACGAGCAGTACTTC. Its protein product is CAWGSSGRYEQYF.

The CDR3 sequence: CASSPGQATGELFF. The DNA for the CDR3 is TGTGCCAGCTCACCGGGACAAGCGACCGGGGAGCTGTTTTTT. This sequence joins TRBV18 and TRBJ2-2, with TRBD1 as a possible D gene (6 bases). V lost 3 bases to trimming and J lost 5 bases, with 10 bases between them. The CDR3 is 14 residues long. Per the germline V gene, CDR1 is KGHSH and CDR2 is LQKENI.

The CDR3 is CASSPREFTDTQYF. CDR3 DNA sequence: TGTGCCAGCTCACCGCGTGAGTTCACAGATACGCAGTATTTT. V gene TRBV18 combines with J gene TRBJ2-3, with D hard to call. Germline V gene sequence: CDR1 KGHSH, CDR2 LQKENI. Trimming removed 3 bases at V and 2 bases at J, with 9 bases between. The CDR3 sequence is 14 residues long. The full variable domain, in which reference TRBV18 and TRBJ2-3 provide the parts outside the CDR3, is NAGVMQNPRHLVRRRGQEARLRCSPMKGHSHVYWYRQLPEEGLKFMVYLQKENIIDESGMPKERFSAEFPKEGPSILRIQQVVRGDSAAYFCASSPREFTDTQYFGPGTRLTVL.

The V and J genes are TRBV28 and TRBJ2-6; D gene ambiguous. The CDR3 runs to 17 residues. V lost 1 base to trimming and J lost 0 bases, with 10 bases between them. The V gene's germline CDR1 is MDHEN and CDR2 SYDVKM. The CDR3 sequence: CASSLLHGTSGANVLTF. CDR3 in DNA: TGTGCCAGCAGTTTATTACACGGAACCTCTGGGGCCAACGTCCTGACTTTC.

V gene TRBV5-1 combines with J gene TRBJ2-7, with D possibly matching TRBD1 (6 bases). CDR1 is SGHRS and CDR2 is YFSETQ in the germline V gene. V was shortened by 4 bases and J by 3 bases, with 20 bases between the two germline ends. The CDR3 loop spans 16 amino acids. The CDR3 DNA reads TGCGCCAGCAGCCCTAGATCCGGGTCAGGGGACTACGAGCAGTACTTC. Residues: CASSPRSGSGDYEQYF.

This chain connects TRBV10-3 to TRBJ1-4; TRBD1 aligns across 7 bases. V gave up 2 bases and J gave up 8 bases; unmatched junction bases: 8. Germline V gene lookup returns CDR1 ENHRY and CDR2 SYGVKD. CDR3 length equals 15 residues. This chain's CDR3 is CAISERAGGGEKLFF. CDR3 nucleotides: TGTGCCATCAGTGAGAGGGCAGGGGGAGGCGAAAAACTGTTTTTT.

V usage is TRBV5-1 and J usage is TRBJ2-7; D possibly uses TRBD1 or TRBD2 (5 bases each). This CDR3 has 14 residues. The germline gives CDR1 SGHRS, CDR2 YFSETQ. Trimming cost V 5 bases and J 6 bases, with 18 bases left between them. CDR3 loop: CASRDSGTPGEQYF. The CDR3 DNA follows: TGCGCCAGCAGAGATTCGGGGACCCCCGGCGAGCAGTACTTC. The full variable domain, in which reference TRBV5-1 and TRBJ2-7 provide the parts outside the CDR3, is KAGVTQTPRYLIKTRGQQVTLSCSPISGHRSVSWYQQTPGQGLQFLFEYFSETQRNKGNFPGRFSGRQFSNSRSEMNVSTLELGDSALYLCASRDSGTPGEQYFGPGTRLTVT.

The chain has TRBV11-2 and TRBJ2-3; 7 bases match TRBD1. The V gene's germline CDR1 is SGHAT and CDR2 FQNNGV. Germline trimming cut 5 bases from V and 5 bases from J; bases unmatched to any gene: 7. The CDR3 extends over 14 amino acids. CDR3 DNA: TGTGCCAGCAGCACTGGACAGGTGGAAGATACGCAGTATTTT. Translated, it gives CASSTGQVEDTQYF.

This chain links TRBV5-4 with TRBJ2-3; D gene ambiguous. The CDR3 runs to 11 residues. Germline assignment: CDR1 SGHNT and CDR2 YYREEE (reference sequence). V was cut by 7 bases and J by 0 bases, with 3 bases left in between. The CDR3 here is CASGSTDTQYF. CDR3 sequence (DNA): TGTGCCAGCGGAAGCACAGATACGCAGTATTTT.

The sample holds one count of this clone. This chain links TRBV28 with TRBJ2-5, with TRBD1 as a possible D gene (5 bases). This CDR3 region has 14 residues. Germline V gene lookup returns CDR1 MDHEN and CDR2 SYDVKM. V gave up 6 bases and J gave up 6 bases, with 17 bases separating them. CDR3 residues: CASSPGKGYKTQYF. The CDR3 DNA follows: TGTGCCAGCAGCCCCGGAAAGGGGTATAAGACCCAGTACTTC.

This clone was recorded a few times. V usage is TRBV5-4 and J usage is TRBJ2-5; TRBD1 matches 7 bases. The CDR3 loop spans 13 amino acids. With 5 bases clipped from V and 3 bases from J, the junction kept 4 bases outside the gene matches. Germline V lookup: CDR1 SGHNT, CDR2 YYREEE (reference sequence). The CDR3: CASRIGTEETQYF. DNA for the CDR3: TGTGCCAGCAGGATAGGGACAGAAGAGACCCAGTACTTC.

In this sample, this clone turned up once. The gene calls are TRBV10-2 and TRBJ2-5; D call uncertain. The J call may be incorrect, as the DNA end agrees better with TRBJ2-7. CDR1 is WSHSY and CDR2 is SAAADI in the germline V gene. The CDR3 covers 13 residues. The CDR3 DNA is TGCGCCAGCCGAGACGGAAGCTCCTACGAGCAGTACTTC. This encodes CASRDGSSYEQYF.

J is TRBJ2-7 and V is TRBV11-2; D possibly corresponds to TRBD2 (6 bases). Germline V CDR1 and CDR2: SGHAT, FQNNGV. The V and J ends lost 1 base and 4 bases respectively, with 14 bases between them. There are 15 residues in the CDR3. The CDR3 DNA sequence: TGTGCCAGCAGCTTAGGGCGCGGGACGGGGTACGAGCAGTACTTC. Translation gives CASSLGRGTGYEQYF.

V usage is TRBV14 and J usage is TRBJ2-7; TRBD2 aligns across 7 bases. There are 13 residues in the CDR3. After removal of 4 bases from V and 5 bases from J, the junction contained 5 bases not matched to a gene. The V gene's germline CDR1 is SGHDN and CDR2 FVKESK. CDR3: CASSLQLAHEQYF. The CDR3 DNA reads as TGTGCCAGCAGCCTTCAACTAGCGCACGAGCAGTACTTC.

The rearrangement links TRBV20-1 to TRBJ1-1; D is perhaps TRBD1 (5 bases). V dropped 3 bases and J dropped 6 bases, with 8 bases sitting between them. Germline V gene data show CDR1 as DFQATT and CDR2 as SNEGSKA (reference sequence). The CDR3 has 11 amino acids. The CDR3 coding sequence is TGCAGTGCTAGTATGGGGGCTGAAGCTTTCTTT. Translated: CSASMGAEAFF.

The chain combines TRBV2 with TRBJ2-7; tentatively, D is TRBD1 (6 bases). The CDR3 spans 12 residues. The V gene lost 6 bases and the J gene lost 4 bases, with 10 bases spanning the gap. Germline assignment: CDR1 SNHLY and CDR2 FYNNEI. The CDR3 DNA is TGTGCCAGCAGCTCCGGACAGTACGAGCAGTACTTC. Translated: CASSSGQYEQYF. Full variable domain (outside the CDR3, taken from reference TRBV2 and TRBJ2-7): EPEVTQTPSHQVTQMGQEVILRCVPISNHLYFYWYRQILGQKVEFLVSFYNNEISEKSEIFDDQFSVERPDGSNFTLKIRSTKLEDSAMYFCASSSGQYEQYFGPGTRLTVT.

The chain is built from TRBV11-2 and TRBJ2-2; no firm D call. Trimming left V 5 bases short and J 1 base short, with 11 bases between. The CDR3 extends over 15 amino acids. The germline V gene has CDR1 SGHAT and CDR2 FQNNGV. In nucleotides, the CDR3 is TGTGCCAGCAGCCCGCGACTTGAGAACACCGGGGAGCTGTTTTTT. Amino acids: CASSPRLENTGELFF.

The chain has TRBV19 and TRBJ2-5; possibly TRBD2 for D (5 bases). The CDR3 has 15 amino acids. Germline CDR1 LNHDA, CDR2 SQIVND (reference sequence). Trimming took off 6 bases at V and 5 bases at J, with 19 bases between the two ends. In DNA, the CDR3 is TGTGCCAGTAGACCTACGGGATTCGTGGGGGAGACCCAGTACTTC. Encoded protein: CASRPTGFVGETQYF.

V and J are TRBV28 and TRBJ1-4; possible D gene TRBD1, 5 bases. This CDR3 comprises 15 residues. Trimming left V 3 bases short and J 1 base short, with 9 bases between. Per the germline V gene, CDR1 is MDHEN and CDR2 is SYDVKM. CDR3 DNA: TGTGCCAGCAGTTTGCAGGGCGGAACTAATGAAAAACTGTTTTTT. This encodes CASSLQGGTNEKLFF.

The chain joins TRBV5-1 to TRBJ2-7; no clear D gene. There are 17 residues in the CDR3. V was shortened by 4 bases and J by 3 bases, with 23 bases between the two germline ends. Germline-derived CDR1 and CDR2 are SGHRS and YFSETQ. CDR3 bases: TGCGCCAGCAGCCACACCTGGAGCCTGGCCGCCAACTACGAGCAGTACTTC. It encodes CASSHTWSLAANYEQYF.

This chain joins TRBV2 and TRBJ1-5; 10 nucleotides agree with TRBD1. Germline CDR1 SNHLY, CDR2 FYNNEI. With 6 bases clipped from V and 7 bases from J, the junction kept 6 bases outside the gene matches. The CDR3 is 14 amino acids. The CDR3 is CASSAGTGDQPQHF. CDR3 coding DNA: TGTGCCAGCAGCGCCGGGACAGGGGACCAGCCCCAGCATTTT.